Shown below are 5 T cell receptor beta chains from a single sample sequenced in a study of blood T cell repertoires in COVID-19. Here immunoSEQ multiplex PCR was the method, and the copy in TCRdb shows in-frame clones only, minus some. The table lists over 70,000 clones, around 79% of them singletons. The sample consisted of peripheral blood. The receptor set was obtained from a woman of 80 years or more with acute or convalescent COVID-19.

In its sample, this clone was seen many times. V and J are TRBV5-4 and TRBJ1-1; D unclear. Germline CDR1 and CDR2: SGHNT and YYREEE (reference sequence). This CDR3 contains 15 residues. V lost 3 bases, J lost 4 bases, and 16 bases lay in between. The CDR3 reads CASSSLRVGTTEAFF. For the CDR3, the DNA is TGTGCCAGCAGCTCCTTGAGGGTAGGTACCACTGAAGCTTTCTTT.

Here the CDR3 DNA reads TGTGCCAGCAGCTCGACAGGGGGCTATGGCTACACCTTC. Encoded protein: CASSSTGGYGYTF. The chain is built from TRBV7-2 and TRBJ1-2; 9 nucleotides line up with TRBD1. V was clipped by 4 bases and J by 4 bases; unmatched bases: 1. The CDR3 is made up of 13 amino acids. Germline CDR1 reads SGHTA; CDR2 reads FQGNSA.

V is TRBV7-9 and J is TRBJ1-4; a possible D gene is TRBD1 (6 bases). V was cut by 5 bases and J by 0 bases, with 13 bases left in between. The germline gives CDR1 SEHNR, CDR2 FQNEAQ (reference sequence). CDR3 size: 16 residues. This CDR3 is CASSQGSVSTNEKLFF. The CDR3 region has the DNA TGTGCCAGCAGCCAGGGGTCTGTGTCAACTAATGAAAAACTGTTTTTT.

CDR3 amino acids: CSVEISGTDTQYF. The CDR3 nucleotides are TGCAGCGTTGAAATCTCAGGCACAGATACGCAGTATTTT. This sequence joins TRBV29-1 and TRBJ2-3, with D hard to call. The CDR3 contains 13 residues. Germline V lookup: CDR1 SQVTM, CDR2 ANQGSEA. V was clipped by 2 bases and J by 1 base, with 7 bases between them.

This clone was counted once. The V gene is TRBV7-3, the J gene TRBJ2-2; tentative D call: TRBD2 (6 bases). Germline V lookup: CDR1 SGHTA, CDR2 FQGTGA. This CDR3 is built from 15 residues. V lost 2 bases and J 5 bases, leaving 12 bases between the germline ends. CDR3 protein: CASSLVGGMTGELFF. The CDR3 nucleotides read TGTGCCAGCAGCTTAGTGGGCGGGATGACCGGGGAGCTGTTTTTT.